The present entry profiles one T cell receptor (beta chain) with its context. The CDR3 contains 15 residues. Looked up from germline, CDR1 is SNHLY and CDR2 is FYNNEI. V shed 7 bases and J 7 bases; nucleotides not matched to a gene: 13. This specimen belongs to a study of shared clonotypes between healthy human individuals. Study-level information: The plates for each donor numbered three CD4 naive, three CD4 memory, two CD8 naive and one CD8 memory.

In the sorted-subset replicate PCRs, about 190 ng DNA, 25,000 to 30,000 T cell genomes, was used. TCRdb's copy holds only in-frame clones and misses some; the assay was immunoSEQ multiplex PCR. The data hold about 2.3 million clones, with just under 95% observed a single time. The receptor comes from a man aged 18 to 29 in good health. Some clones in this sample may be carry-over from other donors' samples. This chain links TRBV2 with TRBJ1-5; TRBD1 matches at 7 bases. The material sequenced was naive CD4+ T cells from PBMCs. The subset is: CD45RA+ positively selected. CDR3 sequence: CASNTQGLEGQPQHF. Here the CDR3 DNA reads TGTGCCAGCAATACACAGGGGTTGGAGGGGCAGCCCCAGCATTTT.